This is a list of T cell receptor beta chains from one sample in a study of Ad26.COV2.S vaccination and SARS-CoV-2 variants. Using immunoSEQ multiplex PCR, the repertoire was profiled, and TCRdb retains in-frame clones only, with some absent. Of approximately 450,000 clones in the sample, more than 80% were seen once. Sequences were derived from peripheral blood, sampled in a trial of Ad26.COV2.S vaccine versus placebo. These receptors all stem from a person between 18 and 65 years old who received the Ad26.COV2.S COVID-19 vaccine or a placebo. CDR3s include the opening cysteine and the closing phenylalanine or tryptophan. Fields, in order: D gene, V gene, clone size, J gene, CDR3 protein, CDR3 DNA. The D gene is left open where the match is weak. Clone size is shown for a subset of rows, as once, few, many or a class of expanded clone.

NA,TRBV19,NA,TRBJ2-7,CATTGSGETENYEQYF,TGTGCCACCACAGGCTCCGGCGAGACGGAAAACTACGAGCAGTACTTC
NA,TRBV2,few,TRBJ2-7,CASSERLGEQYF,TGTGCCAGCAGTGAAAGGTTGGGAGAGCAGTACTTC
NA,TRBV18,NA,TRBJ1-1,CASSGTESRSSRAFF,TGTGCCAGCTCAGGGACGGAGTCAAGGTCTTCTAGGGCTTTCTTT
NA,TRBV6-2/TRBV6-3,NA,TRBJ2-7,CASSSSRIYEQYF,TGTGCCAGCAGTTCCAGCCGAATCTACGAGCAGTACTTC
NA,TRBV2,NA,TRBJ2-2,CASSEARPGELFF,TGTGCCAGCAGTGAAGCGAGGCCCGGGGAGCTGTTTTTT
NA,TRBV5-1,few,TRBJ2-3,CASSPGGASTDTQYF,TGCGCCAGCAGCCCAGGGGGGGCTAGCACAGATACGCAGTATTTT
TRBD1,TRBV4-3,NA,TRBJ1-2,CASSQLDRGGDGYTF,TGCGCCAGCAGCCAATTAGACAGGGGAGGCGATGGCTACACCTTC
TRBD1,TRBV27,NA,TRBJ1-5,CASSLYGTADNQPQHF,TGTGCCAGCAGTCTTTACGGGACAGCAGACAATCAGCCCCAGCATTTT
NA,TRBV7-7,NA,TRBJ2-1,CASSLGSRRSSYNEQFF,TGTGCCAGCAGCTTAGGATCTCGTCGGAGCTCCTACAATGAGCAGTTCTTC
TRBD2,TRBV9,NA,TRBJ2-7,CASTVGLAGGEQYF,TGTGCCAGCACCGTGGGACTAGCGGGAGGTGAGCAGTACTTC
NA,TRBV10-2,NA,TRBJ2-7,CASSDQQGFYF,TGCGCCAGCAGTGATCAACAGGGCTTTTACTTC
NA,TRBV5-1,NA,TRBJ1-1,CASSSTGSNTEAFF,TGCGCCAGCAGCTCAACAGGTAGTAACACTGAAGCTTTCTTT
NA,TRBV19,NA,TRBJ2-3,CASRAGSSTDTQYF,TGTGCCAGTAGGGCCGGTTCTAGCACAGATACGCAGTATTTT
NA,TRBV5-4,NA,TRBJ2-7,CASSQRYSGAEQYF,TGTGCCAGCAGCCAGAGATATTCAGGGGCCGAGCAGTACTTC
NA,TRBV7-2,NA,TRBJ1-5,CASSLGGTNNQPQHF,TGTGCCAGCAGCTTAGGGGGGACGAACAATCAGCCCCAGCATTTT
NA,TRBV4-3,NA,TRBJ2-1,CASSQDGHFLADEQFF,TGCGCCAGCAGCCAAGACGGGCACTTTCTAGCCGATGAGCAGTTCTTC
NA,TRBV6-5,NA,TRBJ1-1,CATSRGNTEAFF,TGTGCCACCAGTAGGGGGAACACTGAAGCTTTCTTT
NA,TRBV6-5,NA,TRBJ1-1,CASSRDSMNTEAFF,TGTGCCAGCAGCCGAGACTCAATGAACACTGAAGCTTTCTTT
TRBD2,TRBV7-2,NA,TRBJ2-3,CASSTRGLAGARDTQYF,TGTGCCAGCAGCACCCGCGGACTAGCGGGAGCGAGAGATACGCAGTATTTT
TRBD2,TRBV27,NA,TRBJ2-3,CASSLPGLAGATQYF,TGTGCCAGCAGCCTACCGGGACTAGCGGGGGCTACGCAGTATTTT
TRBD2,TRBV13,NA,TRBJ2-1,CASSLGIGLAGPHEQFF,TGTGCCAGCAGCTTAGGGATTGGGCTAGCGGGACCCCATGAGCAGTTCTTC
NA,TRBV3-1/TRBV3-2,NA,TRBJ2-7,CASSQRGTYEQYF,TGTGCCAGCAGCCAAAGGGGGACGTACGAGCAGTACTTC
NA,TRBV30,once,TRBJ2-2,CAWRPRDSNTGELFF,TGTGCCTGGAGGCCCCGGGACTCTAACACCGGGGAGCTGTTTTTT
TRBD2,TRBV5-4,NA,TRBJ2-1,CASSSPGLATYNEQFF,TGTGCCAGCAGCTCCCCGGGACTAGCGACCTACAATGAGCAGTTCTTC
NA,TRBV9,NA,TRBJ2-3,CASSTEGRGTDTQYF,TGTGCCAGCAGCACCGAAGGGAGAGGCACAGATACGCAGTATTTT
NA,TRBV28,NA,TRBJ1-2,CASSLVTSGGYTF,TGTGCCAGCAGTTTAGTCACCTCGGGCGGCTACACCTTC
NA,TRBV5-4,NA,TRBJ2-7,CASSLVGWERTYEQYF,TGTGCCAGCAGCTTGGTAGGGTGGGAGCGCACCTACGAGCAGTACTTC
NA,TRBV7-9,NA,TRBJ2-3,CASSLWGDTQYF,TGTGCCAGCAGCCTCTGGGGGGATACGCAGTATTTT
NA,TRBV6-6,NA,TRBJ1-1,CASRPTVPMNTEAFF,TGTGCCAGCAGGCCAACCGTACCCATGAACACTGAAGCTTTCTTT
NA,TRBV5-1,NA,TRBJ2-7,CASAAPPASEQYF,TGCGCCAGCGCCGCTCCCCCAGCGTCCGAGCAGTACTTC
NA,TRBV28,NA,TRBJ2-7,CASSLDRATDPYEQYF,TGTGCCAGCAGTTTGGACAGAGCTACTGATCCCTACGAGCAGTACTTC
NA,TRBV5-5,NA,TRBJ2-3,CASSLLGAQYF,TGTGCCAGCAGCTTGTTGGGGGCGCAGTATTTT
NA,TRBV28,NA,TRBJ1-2,CASRLGGVYGYTF,TGTGCCAGCAGGCTGGGAGGGGTGTATGGCTACACCTTC
NA,TRBV30,once,TRBJ2-5,CAWNDAGTGETQYF,TGTGCCTGGAATGACGCAGGGACGGGAGAGACCCAGTACTTC
NA,TRBV5-1,few,TRBJ1-1,CASSLEARNTEAFF,TGCGCCAGCAGCTTGGAGGCAAGAAACACTGAAGCTTTCTTT
NA,TRBV3-1/TRBV3-2,NA,TRBJ2-7,CASSQEVGPSYEQYF,TGTGCCAGCAGCCAAGAGGTCGGTCCCTCCTACGAGCAGTACTTC
TRBD2,TRBV27,NA,TRBJ2-3,CASSLVQLAGAADTQYF,TGTGCCAGCAGTCTGGTCCAATTAGCGGGAGCTGCAGATACGCAGTATTTT
NA,TRBV12-3/TRBV12-4,NA,TRBJ2-1,CASSFGSYNEQFF,TGTGCCAGCAGTTTCGGCTCCTACAATGAGCAGTTCTTC
TRBD1,TRBV4-3,NA,TRBJ2-5,CASSQAGTGAQETQYF,TGCGCCAGCAGCCAGGCCGGGACAGGGGCCCAAGAGACCCAGTACTTC
TRBD2,TRBV28,NA,TRBJ2-7,CASRLGLAGGIYEQYF,TGTGCCAGCAGACTAGGGCTAGCGGGAGGAATCTACGAGCAGTACTTC
TRBD2,TRBV28,NA,TRBJ2-2,CASRRPGLITGELFF,TGTGCCAGCAGACGGCCGGGACTAATCACCGGGGAGCTGTTTTTT
NA,TRBV5-1,NA,TRBJ2-3,CASSLNTMGPTDTQYF,TGCGCCAGCAGCTTAAATACGATGGGACCCACAGATACGCAGTATTTT
NA,TRBV6-1,NA,TRBJ1-2,CASSLAGYGNYGYTF,TGTGCCAGCAGTTTGGCAGGCTACGGGAACTATGGCTACACCTTC
NA,TRBV21-1,once,TRBJ2-3,CASSRTGTGNTDTQYF,TGTGCCAGCAGCAGGACCGGGACAGGGAACACAGATACGCAGTATTTT
NA,TRBV7-2,once,TRBJ2-1,CASSLARVPYNEQFF,TGTGCCAGCAGCTTAGCTAGGGTGCCCTACAATGAGCAGTTCTTC
NA,TRBV30,NA,TRBJ2-1,CAWEDMSSYNEQFF,TGTGCCTGGGAAGACATGAGCTCCTACAATGAGCAGTTCTTC
NA,TRBV11-2,NA,TRBJ2-1,CASSLKFSYNEQFF,TGTGCCAGCAGCTTAAAGTTCTCCTACAATGAGCAGTTCTTC
NA,TRBV30,NA,TRBJ1-2,CAYLAATNYGYTF,TGTGCCTACCTCGCAGCGACTAACTATGGCTACACCTTC
NA,TRBV27,few,TRBJ2-7,CASSRRGTLYEQYF,TGTGCCAGCAGTCGGAGGGGGACGCTCTACGAGCAGTACTTC
TRBD1,TRBV14,NA,TRBJ1-2,CASSLRQGPGYGYTF,TGTGCCAGCAGCCTTCGACAGGGTCCCGGCTATGGCTACACCTTC